These 30 T cell receptor beta chains were sequenced from one sample in a study of blood T cell repertoires in COVID-19. The method was immunoSEQ multiplex PCR; TCRdb's version includes in-frame clones alone and lacks a portion of them. The sample contains roughly 74,000 clones, around 88% of which appear only once. Sequenced material: peripheral blood. Receptor source: a woman of 80 years or more with active or convalescent COVID-19.

The rearrangement joins TRBV11-2 to TRBJ1-1; no clear D. This CDR3 spans 16 amino acids. Germline lookup yields CDR1 SGHAT and CDR2 FQNNGV. V lost 5 bases to trimming and J lost 0 bases, with 16 bases between them. The CDR3 DNA reads as TGTGCCAGCAGCCCTACCAGCGGGCAGCTGAACACTGAAGCTTTCTTT. Amino acids: CASSPTSGQLNTEAFF.

As regards this clone: The same CDR3 is also encoded by other DNA sequences in this sample. The rearrangement joins TRBV5-1 to TRBJ2-2; the match to TRBD1 covers 8 bases. The CDR3 spans 15 residues. Germline values: CDR1 SGHRS, CDR2 YFSETQ. The trim removed 5 bases at V and 1 base at J, leaving 4 bases unmatched. The DNA of the CDR3 is TGCGCCAGCAGACCCGGGACAGGGAACACCGGGGAGCTGTTTTTT. Residues: CASRPGTGNTGELFF.

The rearrangement links TRBV27 to TRBJ2-6, with TRBD2 as a possible D gene (5 bases). The germline V and J ends were trimmed by 8 bases and 1 base, with 18 bases remaining between them. Germline V gene lookup returns CDR1 MNHEY and CDR2 SMNVEV (reference sequence). The CDR3 has 17 residues. This chain's CDR3 is CASPTRVQPSGANVLTF. DNA of the CDR3: TGTGCCAGCCCCACGCGGGTCCAACCTTCTGGGGCCAACGTCCTGACTTTC.

The rearrangement uses TRBV19 and TRBJ1-1, with D unresolved. This CDR3 contains 13 residues. V was trimmed by 7 bases and J by 5 bases, leaving 14 bases between them. Germline values: CDR1 LNHDA, CDR2 SQIVND (reference sequence). The CDR3 nucleotides are TGTGCCAGTACCCTAGCACCGGGGACTGAAGCTTTCTTT. This gives the protein CASTLAPGTEAFF.

This clone was seen a few times. The chain combines TRBV19 with TRBJ2-5; TRBD1 agrees at 12 bases. The CDR3 runs to 14 residues. The germline V gene has CDR1 LNHDA and CDR2 SQIVND (reference sequence). The V and J ends lost 1 base and 8 bases, in that order; junction bases with no gene match: 2. CDR3 coding DNA: TGTGCCAGTAGTATAGGGGGACAGGGGGCCACCCAGTACTTC. Its protein is CASSIGGQGATQYF.

The V call is TRBV15, the J call TRBJ2-1; D gene uncertain. With 0 bases removed from V and 6 bases from J, the gap between germline ends came to 12 bases. Germline-derived CDR1 and CDR2 are LNHNV and YYDKDF (reference sequence). The CDR3 is made up of 15 amino acids. The CDR3 spells CATSRDSNRANEQFF. CDR3 DNA sequence: TGTGCCACCAGCAGAGACTCCAATCGAGCCAATGAGCAGTTCTTC. Combining the CDR3 with reference TRBV15 and TRBJ2-1 gives the whole variable domain DAMVIQNPRYQVTQFGKPVTLSCSQTLNHNVMYWYQQKSSQAPKLLFHYYDKDFNNEADTPDNFQSRRPNTSFCFLDIRSPGLGDTAMYLCATSRDSNRANEQFFGPGTRLTVL.

This chain's CDR3 is CASRDNTRVYGYTF. DNA for the CDR3: TGTGCCAGCCGCGACAATACCAGGGTCTATGGCTACACCTTC. The chain combines TRBV6-5 with TRBJ1-2; D perhaps matches TRBD1 (5 bases). Germline-derived CDR1 and CDR2 are MNHEY and SVGAGI. The V end lost 8 bases, the J end lost 4 bases, and 17 bases lay between the germline ends. CDR3 length: 14 residues.

The genes are TRBV2 and TRBJ2-2; 7 bases align to TRBD1. The CDR3 consists of 16 residues. Germline lookup yields CDR1 SNHLY and CDR2 FYNNEI. With V trimmed by 6 bases and J by 4 bases, 11 bases remained unmatched. For the CDR3, the DNA is TGTGCCAGCAGGGTACGACAGGGAAGGAGCACCGGGGAGCTGTTTTTT. Its translation is CASRVRQGRSTGELFF.

The chain uses TRBV7-2 and TRBJ1-2; the D gene is possibly TRBD1 (5 bases). The ends were cut back, 3 bases at V and 4 bases at J, with 9 bases in the middle. Germline V gene data show CDR1 as SGHTA and CDR2 as FQGNSA. The CDR3 has 13 residues. The CDR3 protein is CASSFRQGYGYTF. Written as DNA, the CDR3 is TGTGCCAGCAGCTTCAGGCAGGGCTATGGCTACACCTTC.

The chain employs TRBV28 and TRBJ1-4, with TRBD1 as a possible D gene (6 bases). Trimming stripped 7 bases from V and 3 bases from J, with 15 bases between. This CDR3 region has 15 residues. CDR1 and CDR2 (germline): MDHEN, SYDVKM. The CDR3, as DNA: TGTGCCAGCACCCCCACAGGGCGGGCTAATGAAAAACTGTTTTTT. Translation gives CASTPTGRANEKLFF.

This rearrangement joins TRBV7-8 to TRBJ2-1, with TRBD2 matching 14 bases. Germline V gene lookup returns CDR1 SGHVS and CDR2 FQNEAQ. The CDR3 extends over 18 amino acids. With 1 base clipped from V and 9 bases from J, the junction kept 11 bases outside the gene matches. CDR3 sequence: CASSLEGAGTSGRGEQFF. In DNA, the CDR3 is TGTGCCAGCAGCTTAGAAGGGGCCGGGACTAGCGGGAGAGGTGAGCAGTTCTTC. Based on the CDR3 plus reference TRBV7-8 and TRBJ2-1, the full variable domain is GAGVSQSPRYKVAKRGQDVALRCDPISGHVSLFWYQQALGQGPEFLTYFQNEAQLDKSGLPSDRFFAERPEGSVSTLKIQRTQQEDSAVYLCASSLEGAGTSGRGEQFFGPGTRLTVL.

The chain employs TRBV13 and TRBJ2-1, with TRBD2 matching over 7 bases. The CDR3 loop spans 16 amino acids. Germline V gives CDR1 PRHDT, CDR2 FYEKMQ (reference sequence). After removal of 4 bases from V and 0 bases from J, the junction contained 6 bases not matched to a gene. The DNA of the CDR3 is TGTGCCAGCAGCTCGGGAGGCTTTCGCTCCTACAATGAGCAGTTCTTC. Translated, it gives CASSSGGFRSYNEQFF.

The V gene is TRBV27, the J gene TRBJ2-1; TRBD2 is a possible D gene (5 bases). This CDR3 has 15 residues. Trimming took off 3 bases at V and 2 bases at J, with 11 bases between the two ends. Germline V CDR1 and CDR2: MNHEY, SMNVEV (reference sequence). The CDR3, as DNA: TGTGCCAGCAGTTTTAACGGGGTAACCTACAATGAGCAGTTCTTC. Protein: CASSFNGVTYNEQFF.

The V call is TRBV18, the J call TRBJ1-1; weak D call: TRBD1 (5 bases). Trimming cost V 2 bases and J 4 bases, with 8 bases left between them. This CDR3 is built from 13 residues. Germline CDR1 is KGHSH and CDR2 is LQKENI. DNA of the CDR3: TGTGCCAGCTCACCAGCTAGGGGCACTGAAGCTTTCTTT. Translation gives CASSPARGTEAFF.

Only one count was recorded for this clone. The V call is TRBV5-1, the J call TRBJ1-5; 12 positions agree with TRBD1. Germline loops: CDR1 SGHRS, CDR2 YFSETQ. CDR3 length: 15 residues. Trimming removed 4 bases from V and 6 bases from J; junction bases left unmatched: 5. The CDR3, as DNA: TGCGCCAGCAGCGAGGGACAGGGGGCGGCTCAGCCCCAGCATTTT. This gives the protein CASSEGQGAAQPQHF. Full variable domain (rest looked up from reference TRBV5-1 and TRBJ1-5): KAGVTQTPRYLIKTRGQQVTLSCSPISGHRSVSWYQQTPGQGLQFLFEYFSETQRNKGNFPGRFSGRQFSNSRSEMNVSTLELGDSALYLCASSEGQGAAQPQHFGDGTRLSIL.

The rearrangement uses TRBV2 and TRBJ1-1, with D possibly matching TRBD1 (6 bases). The CDR3 loop spans 14 amino acids. Germline V gives CDR1 SNHLY, CDR2 FYNNEI. Trimming stripped 6 bases from V and 4 bases from J, with 15 bases between. This CDR3 is CASSLGQGLTEAFF. As DNA, the CDR3 is TGTGCCAGCAGCCTGGGACAAGGTCTCACTGAAGCTTTCTTT.

The chain joins TRBV6-5 to TRBJ1-5; 9 nucleotides align to TRBD1. The CDR3 runs to 14 residues. The ends lost 5 bases at V and 11 bases at J; junction bases unmatched: 10. Looked up from germline, CDR1 is MNHEY and CDR2 is SVGAGI. The CDR3 coding sequence is TGTGCCAGCAGTAACAGGGGGCGCGGCTTGGCCCAGCATTTT. The encoded protein is CASSNRGRGLAQHF.

The chain is built from TRBV11-2 and TRBJ2-2, with a possible D match to TRBD1 (6 bases). This CDR3 comprises 16 residues. Trimming shortened V by 2 bases and J by 2 bases, and 12 bases separated the two germline ends. Germline lookup yields CDR1 SGHAT and CDR2 FQNNGV. CDR3 protein: CASSLTSGANTGELFF. The DNA for the CDR3 is TGTGCCAGCAGCTTAACTTCAGGGGCAAACACCGGGGAGCTGTTTTTT.

This clone was seen a single time. This sequence joins TRBV6-2 or TRBV6-3 and TRBJ1-5, with 8 bases identical to TRBD1. This CDR3 comprises 14 residues. The V gene's germline CDR1 is MNHEY and CDR2 SVGEGT. V trimming: 6 bases; J trimming: 3 bases; junction bases outside the gene matches: 4. This chain's CDR3 is CASSPTGVNQPQHF. The CDR3 nucleotides read TGTGCCAGCAGCCCGACAGGGGTCAATCAGCCCCAGCATTTT.

The CDR3 loop reads CASSTRDSREAFF. CDR3 DNA sequence: TGTGCCAGCAGCACTCGGGACAGTCGTGAAGCTTTCTTT. J is TRBJ1-1 and V is TRBV9; 7 bases fit TRBD1. Per germline, CDR1 SGDLS and CDR2 YYNGEE. The V segment lost 4 bases and the J segment 7 bases; nucleotides outside the gene matches: 7. The CDR3 length is 13 residues.

The genes are TRBV4-2 and TRBJ2-1; D is perhaps TRBD2 (6 bases). Between the trimmed V and J ends, which lost 4 bases and 5 bases, there was a span of 15 bases. The CDR3 is 15 amino acids. Germline CDR1 LGHNA, CDR2 YNFKEQ. The CDR3 protein is CASSRGTGADNEQFF. CDR3 coding DNA: TGTGCCAGCAGCCGCGGGACTGGGGCGGACAATGAGCAGTTCTTC.

This clone was picked up one time. The chain carries TRBV5-1 and TRBJ1-1, with D possibly TRBD1 on 5 matching bases. Trimming pared 2 bases from V and 0 bases from J, leaving 8 bases between. The CDR3 is 14 residues long. CDR1 SGHRS and CDR2 YFSETQ come from the germline V gene. DNA of the CDR3: TGCGCCAGCAGCTTTGCAGGGTTGAACACTGAAGCTTTCTTT. Translating it yields CASSFAGLNTEAFF.

The chain's CDR3 is CASSLNRDLNTEAFF. The DNA for the CDR3 is TGTGCCAGCAGCTTGAACAGGGATCTAAACACTGAAGCTTTCTTT. This chain uses TRBV5-4 with TRBJ1-1; the D gene is possibly TRBD1 (6 bases). The CDR3 extends over 15 amino acids. From germline, CDR1 is SGHNT and CDR2 YYREEE (reference sequence). The ends were cut back, 1 base at V and 2 bases at J, with 12 bases in the middle.

There are a few counts of this clone. The chain couples TRBV11-2 to TRBJ1-4; 8 positions match TRBD1. V lost 4 bases, J lost 3 bases, and 10 bases stayed unmatched. From germline, CDR1 is SGHAT and CDR2 FQNNGV. This CDR3 contains 17 residues. The CDR3 coding sequence is TGTGCCAGCAGCTCAAGATGGGGGACAGGCTCTAATGAAAAACTGTTTTTT. Its translation: CASSSRWGTGSNEKLFF.

The chain couples TRBV7-2 to TRBJ1-3, with D possibly being TRBD1 (5 bases). The CDR3 runs to 16 residues. Germline CDR1 and CDR2: SGHTA and FQGNSA. V lost 1 base and J lost 4, with 14 bases in between. The CDR3: CASSLGGQGTGNTIYF. CDR3 sequence (DNA): TGTGCCAGCAGCTTAGGTGGGCAGGGAACGGGAAACACCATATATTTT. Full variable domain (missing parts from reference TRBV7-2 and TRBJ1-3): GAGVSQSPSNKVTEKGKDVELRCDPISGHTALYWYRQSLGQGLEFLIYFQGNSAPDKSGLPSDRFSAERTGGSVSTLTIQRTQQEDSAVYLCASSLGGQGTGNTIYFGEGSWLTVV.

This clone occurred a few times. The CDR3 loop is CASSLGQGNTIYF. The CDR3 DNA follows: TGTGCCAGCAGCTTAGGTCAGGGAAACACCATATATTTT. This sequence joins TRBV7-2 and TRBJ1-3; no definite D call. CDR3 size: 13 residues. The V and J ends lost 1 base and 4 bases respectively, with 5 bases between them. Germline assignment: CDR1 SGHTA and CDR2 FQGNSA.

The rearrangement joins TRBV11-2 to TRBJ2-3; no firm D call. CDR1 is SGHAT, CDR2 FQNNGV, per germline. This CDR3 is built from 15 residues. Between the trimmed V and J ends, which lost 1 base and 0 bases, there was a span of 8 bases. CDR3 sequence reads: CASSLGTYSTDTQYF. DNA for the CDR3: TGTGCCAGCAGCTTAGGTACCTATAGCACAGATACGCAGTATTTT.

This clone has a single count. Written as DNA, the CDR3 is TGTGCCACCAGTGGCGAGGGTGTCTACGAGCAGTACTTC. This encodes CATSGEGVYEQYF. The chain combines TRBV24-1 with TRBJ2-7; D may be TRBD2 (5 bases). The CDR3 is 13 residues long. From germline, CDR1 is KGHDR and CDR2 SFDVKD. Trimming removed 5 bases from V and 3 bases from J, with 10 bases in between.

The V and J genes are TRBV6-5 and TRBJ2-7; TRBD2 might be the D (6 bases). Looked up from germline, CDR1 is MNHEY and CDR2 is SVGAGI. This CDR3 region has 14 residues. V was cut by 8 bases and J by 7 bases, with 21 bases left in between. The DNA of the CDR3 is TGTGCCAGCCGCGGGGCCTGGGGGGTTAAGGAGCAGTACTTC. Its translation is CASRGAWGVKEQYF.

The genes are TRBV3-1 (or the pseudogene TRBV3-2) and TRBJ1-2, with unresolved D. From germline, CDR1 is LGHDT and CDR2 YNNKEL (reference sequence). The CDR3 consists of 14 residues. V was shortened by 1 base and J by 2 bases, with 8 bases between the two germline ends. The CDR3 here is CASSQVSSNYGYTF. The CDR3 DNA reads TGTGCCAGCAGCCAAGTGTCTTCGAACTATGGCTACACCTTC.